These 18 T cell receptor beta chains share one sample of origin, sequenced in a study of identifying expanded T cells in peripheral blood. Profiled with immunoSEQ multiplex PCR; TCRdb holds only in-frame clones, not every one. This table holds 95,000 to 150,000 clones, approximately 84% found once. The specimen was blood. Receptors were obtained from a person aged 18 to 75 in good health.

V gene TRBV5-1 combines with J gene TRBJ1-3, with 8 nucleotides matching TRBD1. V trimming: 4 bases; J trimming: 3 bases; junction bases outside the gene matches: 6. The CDR3 consists of 15 residues. The germline CDR1 and CDR2 sequences are SGHRS and YFSETQ. Here the CDR3 reads CASSTDRVDGNTIYF. Written as DNA, the CDR3 is TGCGCCAGCAGCACGGACAGGGTGGATGGAAACACCATATATTTT. Using reference TRBV5-1 and TRBJ1-3 for the parts outside the CDR3, the full variable domain is KAGVTQTPRYLIKTRGQQVTLSCSPISGHRSVSWYQQTPGQGLQFLFEYFSETQRNKGNFPGRFSGRQFSNSRSEMNVSTLELGDSALYLCASSTDRVDGNTIYFGEGSWLTVV.

CDR3 in amino acids: CASSLAFQYYEQYF. The CDR3 nucleotides read TGTGCCAGCAGCTTGGCTTTTCAGTACTACGAGCAGTACTTC. The V gene is TRBV5-6, the J gene TRBJ2-7, with D unresolved. The CDR3 length is 14 residues. V was trimmed by 0 bases and J by 3 bases, leaving 10 bases between them. Per germline, CDR1 SGHDT and CDR2 YYEEEE.

The CDR3 sequence is CSVLLGGMNTEAFF. The DNA of the CDR3 is TGCAGCGTCCTCCTCGGGGGCATGAACACTGAAGCTTTCTTT. The rearrangement joins TRBV29-1 to TRBJ1-1; D is perhaps TRBD1 (6 bases). The V and J ends lost 6 bases and 0 bases respectively, with 14 bases between them. This CDR3 is 14 amino acids long. In germline, CDR1 is SQVTM, CDR2 ANQGSEA.

This clone came up a few times. This chain connects TRBV5-6 to TRBJ2-7; 8 bases are a match to TRBD2. V was clipped by 1 base and J by 1 base; unmatched bases: 7. The V gene's germline CDR1 is SGHDT and CDR2 YYEEEE. The CDR3 covers 16 residues. The CDR3 DNA reads TGTGCCAGCAGCTTGTGGACTAGCATTTATTCCTACGAGCAGTACTTC. Its translation is CASSLWTSIYSYEQYF.

The chain joins TRBV2 to TRBJ1-1; D gene ambiguous. The V and J ends lost 6 bases and 3 bases respectively, with 11 bases between them. Germline CDR1 is SNHLY and CDR2 is FYNNEI. The CDR3 has 13 residues. The CDR3, as DNA: TGTGCCAGCAGCGCCGACCTGTACACTGAAGCTTTCTTT. Translating it yields CASSADLYTEAFF.

The rearrangement links TRBV2 to TRBJ2-7, with a tentative D call TRBD2 (5 bases). Germline lookup yields CDR1 SNHLY and CDR2 FYNNEI. The CDR3 has 13 residues. V dropped 10 bases and J dropped 2 bases, with 15 bases sitting between them. In nucleotides, the CDR3 is TGTGCCATTAGAAATGACGGGACCTACGAGCAGTACTTC. Protein product: CAIRNDGTYEQYF. The whole variable domain, filled in from reference TRBV2 and TRBJ2-7, reads EPEVTQTPSHQVTQMGQEVILRCVPISNHLYFYWYRQILGQKVEFLVSFYNNEISEKSEIFDDQFSVERPDGSNFTLKIRSTKLEDSAMYFCAIRNDGTYEQYFGPGTRLTVT.

The rearrangement joins TRBV27 to TRBJ1-1; 10 nucleotides agree with TRBD1. Germline loops: CDR1 MNHEY, CDR2 SMNVEV (reference sequence). The CDR3 extends over 15 amino acids. Trimming at V came to 5 bases and at J to 5 bases, leaving 8 bases not matched to a gene. The CDR3 DNA is TGTGCCAGCAGTCAACGATGGACAGGGGGGACTGAAGCTTTCTTT. Its translation is CASSQRWTGGTEAFF.

The chain uses TRBV2 and TRBJ1-5, with 7 bases that match TRBD1. Germline CDR1 and CDR2: SNHLY and FYNNEI. The CDR3 totals 16 residues. J lost 3 bases, V lost 4 bases, and 9 bases had no gene match. Here the CDR3 DNA reads TGTGCCAGCAGTGTTACGGGACAGACGAACAATCAGCCCCAGCATTTT. Amino acids: CASSVTGQTNNQPQHF.

This clone was recorded only once. This chain uses TRBV2 with TRBJ2-6, with D uncertain. This CDR3 contains 14 residues. The germline V gene has CDR1 SNHLY and CDR2 FYNNEI. Trimming stripped 7 bases from V and 0 bases from J, with 7 bases between. The CDR3 is CASTTPSGANVLTF. The CDR3 nucleotides are TGTGCCAGCACAACCCCCTCTGGGGCCAACGTCCTGACTTTC.

This chain joins TRBV12-5 and TRBJ1-5; no reliable D call. V lost 6 bases and J lost 6, with 12 bases in between. CDR1 is LGHNT and CDR2 is FRNRAP in the germline V gene. CDR3 length equals 13 residues. The chain's CDR3 is CASGTRFGQPQHF. CDR3 sequence (DNA): TGTGCTAGTGGGACTAGGTTCGGTCAGCCCCAGCATTTT.

This chain uses TRBV15 with TRBJ1-5; the D is unclear. The germline CDR1 and CDR2 sequences are LNHNV and YYDKDF (reference sequence). V lost 1 base, J lost 7 bases, and 11 bases lay in between. The CDR3 extends over 14 amino acids. The CDR3 nucleotides are TGTGCCACCAGCAGAGGAGGGTCCGGACAGCCCCAGCATTTT. It is translated as CATSRGGSGQPQHF.

The rearrangement uses TRBV10-3 and TRBJ1-5; 10 bases align to TRBD1. The CDR3 sequence is 14 residues long. The V gene's germline CDR1 is ENHRY and CDR2 SYGVKD. The J segment lost 7 bases and the V segment lost 4 bases, leaving 4 bases of the junction unmatched. The CDR3 reads CAISGTGGDQPQHF. CDR3 bases: TGTGCCATCAGTGGGACAGGGGGGGACCAGCCCCAGCATTTT.

The chain couples TRBV7-8 to TRBJ2-4; a weak D match, TRBD1 (6 bases). The germline V gene encodes CDR1 SGHVS and CDR2 FQNEAQ. CDR3 length equals 13 residues. The ends were cut back, 5 bases at V and 4 bases at J, with 9 bases in the middle. This CDR3 is CASSRDRKNIQYF. The DNA of the CDR3 is TGTGCCAGCAGCAGAGACAGGAAAAACATTCAGTACTTC. The full variable domain, its missing parts supplied by reference TRBV7-8 and TRBJ2-4, is GAGVSQSPRYKVAKRGQDVALRCDPISGHVSLFWYQQALGQGPEFLTYFQNEAQLDKSGLPSDRFFAERPEGSVSTLKIQRTQQEDSAVYLCASSRDRKNIQYFGAGTRLSVL.

The chain uses TRBV19 and TRBJ1-3; 7 bases are shared with TRBD1. The CDR3 is 12 amino acids. Per germline, CDR1 LNHDA and CDR2 SQIVND (reference sequence). J lost 6 bases, V lost 5 bases, and 1 base had no gene match. The CDR3 coding sequence is TGTGCCAGTAGTGACAGGGTAAACACCATATATTTT. Protein product: CASSDRVNTIYF.

The CDR3 bases are TGTGCCATCAGTGAGTTTGATGTCTCTGGAAACACCATATATTTT. The encoded protein is CAISEFDVSGNTIYF. V is TRBV10-3 and J is TRBJ1-3; D unclear. The CDR3 covers 15 residues. Looked up from germline, CDR1 is ENHRY and CDR2 is SYGVKD. The V gene lost 1 base and the J gene lost 0 bases, with 7 bases spanning the gap.

The V gene is TRBV7-9, the J gene TRBJ2-7; 10 nucleotides match TRBD2. CDR1 and CDR2 from the germline V gene are SEHNR and FQNEAQ (reference sequence). Trimming at V came to 5 bases and at J to 0 bases, leaving 4 bases not matched to a gene. The length of the CDR3 is 15 residues. The CDR3 DNA follows: TGTGCCAGCAGCCCCCCTAGCGGGAGCTCCTACGAGCAGTACTTC. It translates to CASSPPSGSSYEQYF.

The chain links TRBV7-2 to TRBJ2-3; TRBD2 agrees at 8 bases. Germline V gene sequence: CDR1 SGHTA, CDR2 FQGNSA. V dropped 1 base and J dropped 2; count of bases not matched to a gene: 5. This CDR3 is 16 amino acids long. In DNA form, the CDR3 reads TGTGCCAGCAGCTTAGGGTATAGCGGGGACACAGATACGCAGTATTTT. This translates into CASSLGYSGDTDTQYF.

The J gene is TRBJ1-2, the V gene TRBV6-1; D gene unclear. Germline lookup yields CDR1 MNHNS and CDR2 SASEGT. Trimming took off 1 base at V and 8 bases at J, with 8 bases between the two ends. This CDR3 is built from 12 residues. The CDR3 protein is CASSEVVAGYTF. CDR3 DNA: TGTGCCAGCAGTGAAGTAGTTGCGGGCTACACCTTC.